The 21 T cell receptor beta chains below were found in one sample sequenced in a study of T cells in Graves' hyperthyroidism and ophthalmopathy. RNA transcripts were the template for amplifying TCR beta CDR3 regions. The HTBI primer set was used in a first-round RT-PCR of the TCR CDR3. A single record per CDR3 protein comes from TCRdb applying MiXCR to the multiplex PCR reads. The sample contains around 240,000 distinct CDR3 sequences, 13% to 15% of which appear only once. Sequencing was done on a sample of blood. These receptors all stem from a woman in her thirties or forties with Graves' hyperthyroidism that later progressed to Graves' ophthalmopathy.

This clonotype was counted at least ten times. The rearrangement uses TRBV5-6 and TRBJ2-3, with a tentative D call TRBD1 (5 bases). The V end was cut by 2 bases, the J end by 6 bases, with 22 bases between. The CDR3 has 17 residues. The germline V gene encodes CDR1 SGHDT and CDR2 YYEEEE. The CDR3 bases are TGTGCCAGCAGCTTTCTTGGGCCGACAGATGGAGCGGATACGCAGTATTTT. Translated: CASSFLGPTDGADTQYF.

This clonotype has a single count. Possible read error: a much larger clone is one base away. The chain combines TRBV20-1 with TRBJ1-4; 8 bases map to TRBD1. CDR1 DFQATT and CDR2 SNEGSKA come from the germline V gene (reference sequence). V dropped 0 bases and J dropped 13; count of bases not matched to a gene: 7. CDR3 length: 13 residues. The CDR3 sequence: CSAREDRDLTLFF. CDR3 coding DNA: TGCAGTGCTAGAGAGGACAGGGACCTAACACTGTTTTTT.

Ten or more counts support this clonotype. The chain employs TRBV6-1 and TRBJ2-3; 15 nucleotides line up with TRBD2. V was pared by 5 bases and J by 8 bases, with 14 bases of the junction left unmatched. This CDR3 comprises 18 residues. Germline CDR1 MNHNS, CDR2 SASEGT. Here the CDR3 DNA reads TGTGCCAGCAGTACTTTCGGACTAGCGGGAGGGCCGAAGGTTACGCAGTATTTT. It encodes CASSTFGLAGGPKVTQYF.

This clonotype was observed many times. This chain's CDR3 is CASSPTGLMNTEAFF. CDR3 in DNA: TGTGCCAGCAGTCCGACAGGCCTCATGAACACTGAAGCTTTCTTT. The gene calls are TRBV28 and TRBJ1-1, with D maybe TRBD1 (6 bases). Trimming cost V 5 bases and J 0 bases, with 13 bases left between them. The CDR3 loop spans 15 amino acids. Germline V CDR1 and CDR2: MDHEN, SYDVKM. Based on the CDR3 plus reference TRBV28 and TRBJ1-1, the full variable domain is DVKVTQSSRYLVKRTGEKVFLECVQDMDHENMFWYRQDPGLGLRLIYFSYDVKMKEKGDIPEGYSVSREKKERFSLILESASTNQTSMYLCASSPTGLMNTEAFFGQGTRLTVV.

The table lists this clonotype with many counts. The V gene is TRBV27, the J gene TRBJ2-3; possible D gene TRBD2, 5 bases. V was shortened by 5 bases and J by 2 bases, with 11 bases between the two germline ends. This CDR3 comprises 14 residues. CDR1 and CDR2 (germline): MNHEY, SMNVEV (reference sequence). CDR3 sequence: CASSTWETTDTQYF. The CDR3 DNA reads TGTGCCAGCAGTACCTGGGAGACCACAGATACGCAGTATTTT.

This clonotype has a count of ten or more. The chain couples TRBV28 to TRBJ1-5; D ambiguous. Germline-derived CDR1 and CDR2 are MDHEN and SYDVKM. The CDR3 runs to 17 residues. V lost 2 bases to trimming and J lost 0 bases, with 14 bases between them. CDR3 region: CASSLIQGVDSNQPQHF. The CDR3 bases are TGTGCCAGCAGTTTAATCCAAGGAGTGGATAGCAATCAGCCCCAGCATTTT.

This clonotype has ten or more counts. In DNA form, the CDR3 reads TGCAGCGTTGCTCCCGACAGAAATCAGCCCCAGCATTTT. As protein: CSVAPDRNQPQHF. The rearrangement links TRBV29-1 to TRBJ1-5, with D possibly matching TRBD1 (5 bases). V lost 4 bases and J 4 bases, leaving 11 bases between the germline ends. This CDR3 is 13 amino acids long. In germline, CDR1 is SQVTM, CDR2 ANQGSEA.

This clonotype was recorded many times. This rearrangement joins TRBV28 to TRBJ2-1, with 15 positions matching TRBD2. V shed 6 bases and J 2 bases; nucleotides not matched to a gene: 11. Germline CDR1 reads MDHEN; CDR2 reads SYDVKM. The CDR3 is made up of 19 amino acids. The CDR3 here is CASSGIRTSGRAAYNEQFF. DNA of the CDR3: TGTGCCAGCAGCGGAATTCGGACTAGCGGGAGGGCCGCCTACAATGAGCAGTTCTTC.

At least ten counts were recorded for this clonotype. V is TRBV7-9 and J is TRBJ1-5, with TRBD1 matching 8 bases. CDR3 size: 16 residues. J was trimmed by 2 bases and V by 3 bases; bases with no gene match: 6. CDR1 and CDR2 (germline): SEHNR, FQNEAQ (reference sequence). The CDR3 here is CASSLGTGYGNQPQHF. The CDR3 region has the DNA TGTGCCAGCAGCTTGGGGACAGGATACGGCAATCAGCCCCAGCATTTT.

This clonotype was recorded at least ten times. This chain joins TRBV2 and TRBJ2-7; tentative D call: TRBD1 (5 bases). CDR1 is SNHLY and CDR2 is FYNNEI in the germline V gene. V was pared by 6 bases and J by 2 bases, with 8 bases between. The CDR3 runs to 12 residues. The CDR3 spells CASRDTAYEQYF. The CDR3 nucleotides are TGTGCCAGCAGGGACACCGCCTACGAGCAGTACTTC.

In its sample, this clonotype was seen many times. CDR3 sequence: CASSTGEPEQFF. The CDR3 coding sequence is TGTGCCAGCAGCACGGGGGAGCCTGAGCAGTTCTTC. The chain couples TRBV7-3 to TRBJ2-1, with a tentative D call TRBD2 (6 bases). The V end lost 5 bases, the J end lost 9 bases, and 11 bases lay between the germline ends. The CDR3 is made up of 12 amino acids. The germline CDR1 and CDR2 sequences are SGHTA and FQGTGA.

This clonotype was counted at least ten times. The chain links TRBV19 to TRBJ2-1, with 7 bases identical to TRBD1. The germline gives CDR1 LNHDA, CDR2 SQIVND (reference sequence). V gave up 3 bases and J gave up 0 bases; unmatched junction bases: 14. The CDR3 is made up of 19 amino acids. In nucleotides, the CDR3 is TGTGCCAGTAGTATCGGGCCGGGGAATGCAGGGGGCTCCTACAATGAGCAGTTCTTC. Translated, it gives CASSIGPGNAGGSYNEQFF.

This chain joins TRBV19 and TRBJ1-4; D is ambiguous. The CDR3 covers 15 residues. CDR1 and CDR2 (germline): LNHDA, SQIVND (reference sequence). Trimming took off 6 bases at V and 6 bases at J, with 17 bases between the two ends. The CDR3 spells CASRDRPGADEKLFF. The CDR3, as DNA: TGTGCCAGTAGAGATCGCCCGGGAGCTGATGAAAAACTGTTTTTT.

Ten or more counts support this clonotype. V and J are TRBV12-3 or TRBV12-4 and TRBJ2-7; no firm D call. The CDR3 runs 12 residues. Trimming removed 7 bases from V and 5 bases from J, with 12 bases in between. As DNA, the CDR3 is TGTGCCAGCACCCGTGTGCCCAACGAGCAGTACTTC. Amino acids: CASTRVPNEQYF.

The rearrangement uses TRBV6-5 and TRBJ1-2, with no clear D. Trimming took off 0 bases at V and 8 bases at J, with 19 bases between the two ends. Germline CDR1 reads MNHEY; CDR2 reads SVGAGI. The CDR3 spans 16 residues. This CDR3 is CASSYSGGSEAWGYTF. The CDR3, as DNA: TGTGCCAGCAGTTACTCTGGCGGCTCCGAGGCGTGGGGCTACACCTTC.

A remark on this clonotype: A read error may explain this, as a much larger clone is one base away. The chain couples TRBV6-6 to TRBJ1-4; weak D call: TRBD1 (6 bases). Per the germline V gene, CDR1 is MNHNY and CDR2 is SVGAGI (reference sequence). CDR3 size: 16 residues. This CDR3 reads CANSYSGDAANEKLFF. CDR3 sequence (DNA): TGTGCCAACAGTTACTCAGGGGACGCAGCTAATGAAAAACTGTTTTTT.

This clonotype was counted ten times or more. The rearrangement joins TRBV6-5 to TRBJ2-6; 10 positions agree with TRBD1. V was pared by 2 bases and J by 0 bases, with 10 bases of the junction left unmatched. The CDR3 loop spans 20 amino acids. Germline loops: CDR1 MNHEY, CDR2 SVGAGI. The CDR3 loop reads CASSYVTGQGGISGANVLTF. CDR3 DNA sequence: TGTGCCAGCAGTTACGTGACCGGACAGGGGGGCATCTCTGGGGCCAACGTCCTGACTTTC.

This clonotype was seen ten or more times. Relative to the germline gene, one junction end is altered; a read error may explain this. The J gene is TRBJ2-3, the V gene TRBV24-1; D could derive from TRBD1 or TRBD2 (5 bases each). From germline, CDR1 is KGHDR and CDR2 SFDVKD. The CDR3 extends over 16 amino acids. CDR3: CATSDRDGSLPDAQYF. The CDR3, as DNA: TGTGCCACCAGTGACCGGGACGGAAGCTTGCCAGATGCGCAGTATTTT.

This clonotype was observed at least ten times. The CDR3 is CASSGAGGGSSPLHF. The CDR3 DNA reads TGTGCCAGCAGCGGGGCCGGTGGGGGGAGTTCACCCCTCCACTTT. The chain has TRBV9 and TRBJ1-6; tentatively, D is TRBD1 (5 bases). Between the trimmed V and J ends, which lost 3 bases and 9 bases, there was a span of 16 bases. The CDR3 covers 15 residues. Looked up from germline, CDR1 is SGDLS and CDR2 is YYNGEE.

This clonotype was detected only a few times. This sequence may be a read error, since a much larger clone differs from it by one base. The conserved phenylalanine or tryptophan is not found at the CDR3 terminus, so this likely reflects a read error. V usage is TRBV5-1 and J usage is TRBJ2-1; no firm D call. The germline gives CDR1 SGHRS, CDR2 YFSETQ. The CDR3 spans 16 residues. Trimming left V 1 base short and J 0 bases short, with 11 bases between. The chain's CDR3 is CASSLTELSSYNEQFC. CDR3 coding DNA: TGCGCCAGCAGCTTGACGGAATTGAGCTCCTACAATGAGCAGTTCTGC.

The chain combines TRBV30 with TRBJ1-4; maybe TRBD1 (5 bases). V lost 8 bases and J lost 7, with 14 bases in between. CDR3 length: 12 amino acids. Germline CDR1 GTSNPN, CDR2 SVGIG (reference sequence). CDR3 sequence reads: CAGVAGSEKLFF. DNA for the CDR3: TGTGCCGGAGTCGCAGGGAGTGAAAAACTGTTTTTT.